The 18 T cell receptor beta chains listed next were all sequenced from one sample in a study of shared clonotypes between healthy human individuals. The method was immunoSEQ multiplex PCR; TCRdb's version includes in-frame clones alone and lacks a portion of them. The sample contains about 1,900,000 clones, around 96% of which appear only once. Naive CD8 populations comprised CD45RO-negative cells positively selected for CCR7, excluding terminally differentiated effector memory CD45RA+ cells. Sequenced input: naive CD8+ T cells sorted from blood. The receptors come from a young man in good health.

This rearrangement joins TRBV15 to TRBJ2-7; 7 positions agree with TRBD2. The CDR3 consists of 13 residues. J gave up 7 bases and V 8 bases, and 11 bases lay outside the gene matches. Germline values: CDR1 LNHNV, CDR2 YYDKDF (reference sequence). The CDR3 loop reads CATSPGGPREQYF. The DNA of the CDR3 is TGTGCCACCTCCCCGGGGGGTCCTCGAGAGCAGTACTTC.

The V and J genes are TRBV7-9 and TRBJ2-7; 8 bases fit TRBD2. This CDR3 is built from 13 residues. V shed 11 bases and J 0 bases; nucleotides not matched to a gene: 6. Per the germline V gene, CDR1 is SEHNR and CDR2 is FQNEAQ (reference sequence). The DNA of the CDR3 is TGTGCCCAAACTAGCGGAAGCTCCTACGAGCAGTACTTC. Protein sequence: CAQTSGSSYEQYF.

This chain connects TRBV12-5 to TRBJ2-1, with 9 bases fitting TRBD2. CDR1 and CDR2 (germline): LGHNT, FRNRAP. The CDR3 spans 13 residues. Trimming took 9 bases from V and 4 from J; bases not matched to a gene: 4. CDR3 in DNA: TGTGCTAGCCTGCGGGGGGGGTACAATGAGCAGTTCTTC. It encodes CASLRGGYNEQFF.

The chain's CDR3 is CASSDISGASDTQYF. The CDR3, as DNA: TGTGCCAGCAGTGATATATCAGGGGCGTCAGATACGCAGTATTTT. This chain uses TRBV2 with TRBJ2-3, with a weak D call TRBD1 (6 bases). This CDR3 has 15 residues. Trimming took 3 bases from V and 4 from J, leaving 14 bases between them. Germline CDR1 reads SNHLY; CDR2 reads FYNNEI.

The chain uses TRBV4-1 and TRBJ1-1; perhaps TRBD1 as D (6 bases). V lost 8 bases to trimming and J lost 2 bases, with 12 bases between them. CDR3 length equals 13 residues. CDR1 and CDR2 from the germline V gene are MGHRA and YSYEKL. Written as DNA, the CDR3 is TGCGCCAGCGGCGTGGGGGCAAACACTGAAGCTTTCTTT. It specifies CASGVGANTEAFF.

The chain couples TRBV11-2 to TRBJ2-7, with D hard to call. The length of the CDR3 is 13 residues. Germline CDR1 reads SGHAT; CDR2 reads FQNNGV. V was trimmed by 4 bases and J by 0 bases, leaving 7 bases between them. The CDR3 DNA reads as TGTGCCAGCAGCTATAGCAGCTCCTACGAGCAGTACTTC. Its protein product is CASSYSSSYEQYF.

The rearrangement joins TRBV7-9 to TRBJ1-4; a possible D gene is TRBD1 (5 bases). Germline CDR1 reads SEHNR; CDR2 reads FQNEAQ (reference sequence). The CDR3 sequence is 15 residues long. Trimming cost V 5 bases and J 7 bases, with 17 bases left between them. CDR3 region: CASSGPQGGGEKLFF. The DNA of the CDR3 is TGTGCCAGCAGCGGCCCGCAGGGAGGCGGTGAAAAACTGTTTTTT.

The CDR3 is CASSPSGRAFF. DNA of the CDR3: TGTGCCAGCTCACCATCAGGGAGGGCTTTCTTT. This chain uses TRBV18 with TRBJ1-1; possibly TRBD1 for D (5 bases). Deletions cut 2 bases from V and 11 bases from J, with 9 bases between. CDR3 length: 11 residues. Germline lookup yields CDR1 KGHSH and CDR2 LQKENI.

The chain uses TRBV14 and TRBJ1-2; no definite D call. The CDR3 is 14 residues long. Trimming pared 4 bases from V and 2 bases from J, leaving 11 bases between. The germline gives CDR1 SGHDN, CDR2 FVKESK. In DNA form, the CDR3 reads TGTGCCAGCAGCCCACTTGGGTTGAACTATGGCTACACCTTC. Protein sequence: CASSPLGLNYGYTF.

V usage is TRBV6-5 and J usage is TRBJ1-2; D is unclear. The length of the CDR3 is 16 residues. Germline lookup yields CDR1 MNHEY and CDR2 SVGAGI. The V gene lost 2 bases and the J gene lost 5 bases, with 18 bases spanning the gap. CDR3 bases: TGTGCCAGCAGTTACGAGGCGGGCGCGACATTTTATGGCTACACCTTC. Translation: CASSYEAGATFYGYTF.

The rearrangement links TRBV7-9 to TRBJ2-3; TRBD1 might be the D (6 bases). The V end was cut by 5 bases, the J end by 0 bases, with 12 bases between. Germline V CDR1 and CDR2: SEHNR, FQNEAQ (reference sequence). This CDR3 spans 15 amino acids. CDR3 loop: CASSPGTISTDTQYF. The DNA for the CDR3 is TGTGCCAGCAGCCCGGGGACAATTAGCACAGATACGCAGTATTTT.

V usage is TRBV7-6 and J usage is TRBJ1-1, with 7 bases identical to TRBD1. Trimming removed 6 bases from V and 1 base from J; junction bases left unmatched: 11. Germline V gene lookup returns CDR1 SGHVS and CDR2 FNYEAQ. The length of the CDR3 is 16 residues. The CDR3 region is CASSLTVGQKNTEAFF. For the CDR3, the DNA is TGTGCCAGCAGTTTGACCGTGGGACAGAAGAACACTGAAGCTTTCTTT.

The V gene is TRBV7-9, the J gene TRBJ2-7; TRBD1 aligns across 7 bases. The germline V gene encodes CDR1 SEHNR and CDR2 FQNEAQ (reference sequence). The CDR3 length is 15 residues. Losses at the gene ends were 4 bases for V and 5 bases for J; bases not matched to a gene: 11. For the CDR3, the DNA is TGTGCCAGCAGCTCTATGACAGGGCTCGACGACGAGCAGTACTTC. Translation: CASSSMTGLDDEQYF.

The V and J genes are TRBV5-1 and TRBJ1-3; 9 bases are a match to TRBD1. The CDR3 spans 17 residues. From germline, CDR1 is SGHRS and CDR2 YFSETQ. V shed 1 base and J 2 bases; nucleotides not matched to a gene: 7. CDR3 residues: CASSLIFGTGPGNTIYF. Written as DNA, the CDR3 is TGCGCCAGCAGCTTGATTTTTGGGACAGGGCCTGGAAACACCATATATTTT.

The rearrangement joins TRBV9 to TRBJ2-5, with D possibly TRBD2 on 6 matching bases. The CDR3 totals 15 residues. Germline CDR1 reads SGDLS; CDR2 reads YYNGEE. V lost 0 bases and J 2 bases, leaving 11 bases between the germline ends. CDR3 DNA sequence: TGTGCCAGCAGCGTAGAAGGGACTTTGCAAGAGACCCAGTACTTC. Its protein product is CASSVEGTLQETQYF. Based on the CDR3 plus reference TRBV9 and TRBJ2-5, the full variable domain is DSGVTQTPKHLITATGQRVTLRCSPRSGDLSVYWYQQSLDQGLQFLIQYYNGEERAKGNILERFSAQQFPDLHSELNLSSLELGDSALYFCASSVEGTLQETQYFGPGTRLLVL.

The V gene is TRBV2, the J gene TRBJ2-2, with D possibly TRBD1 on 5 matching bases. The V gene's germline CDR1 is SNHLY and CDR2 FYNNEI. The CDR3 is 15 amino acids. The germline V and J ends were trimmed by 4 bases and 0 bases, with 9 bases remaining between them. DNA of the CDR3: TGTGCCAGCAGTGGACAGAGTGCGAACACCGGGGAGCTGTTTTTT. The encoded protein is CASSGQSANTGELFF.

The chain joins TRBV5-1 to TRBJ1-1; 8 bases are shared with TRBD1. The germline V gene encodes CDR1 SGHRS and CDR2 YFSETQ. With 4 bases clipped from V and 4 bases from J, the junction kept 6 bases outside the gene matches. This CDR3 region has 14 residues. For the CDR3, the DNA is TGCGCCAGCAGCCCCCCAGACAGGGGCACTGAAGCTTTCTTT. Translated, it gives CASSPPDRGTEAFF.

The chain couples TRBV4-3 to TRBJ2-2; TRBD2 matches at 7 bases. The germline gives CDR1 LGHNA, CDR2 YSLEER. CDR3 length: 14 residues. V trimming: 4 bases; J trimming: 4 bases; junction bases outside the gene matches: 3. The CDR3 here is CASSPLASTGELFF. The CDR3, as DNA: TGCGCCAGCAGCCCACTAGCGAGCACCGGGGAGCTGTTTTTT.